This is a list of T cell receptor beta chains from one sample in a study of cytomegalovirus exposure and HLA in healthy donors. This table comes from immunoSEQ multiplex PCR, and its TCRdb copy is limited to in-frame clones, with some not included. This sample has about 140,000 clones, with around three quarters found just once. The sample consisted of PBMCs. The receptors were gathered from a man aged 35-49 years in good health and CMV-seronegative. Both conserved end residues are part of each CDR3. A D gene is named only where the DNA matches it firmly. The listing skips clone size in some rows; elsewhere it reads once, few, many or a size class.

>TRBJ2-1|TRBV11-3|NA|NA
CASSLDASLYNEQFF
TGTGCCAGCAGCTTAGATGCTAGTCTGTACAATGAGCAGTTCTTC
>TRBJ2-7|TRBV6-5|NA|NA
CASSSDTYEQYF
TGTGCCAGCAGTTCAGACACCTACGAGCAGTACTTC
>TRBJ2-1|TRBV6-1|TRBD2|few
CASSEDGGASNEQFF
TGTGCCAGCAGTGAAGACGGGGGGGCTAGCAATGAGCAGTTCTTC
>TRBJ2-6|TRBV5-8|NA|NA
CASAQEGANGLTF
TGTGCCAGCGCCCAGGAAGGGGCCAACGGCCTGACTTTC
>TRBJ2-7|TRBV6-1|NA|few
CASRGGSGQQYF
TGTGCCAGCAGGGGAGGTTCGGGACAGCAGTACTTC
>TRBJ2-7|TRBV5-1|TRBD2|few
CASSLVASGGGKKYEQYF
TGCGCCAGCAGCTTGGTAGCTAGCGGGGGGGGGAAGAAATACGAGCAGTACTTC
>TRBJ2-7|TRBV27|NA|NA
CASRHQDTYEQYF
TGTGCCAGCAGGCACCAGGACACCTACGAGCAGTACTTC
>TRBJ2-7|TRBV27|TRBD1|NA
CASKGQGYEQYF
TGTGCCAGCAAGGGACAGGGATACGAGCAGTACTTC
>TRBJ2-1|TRBV2|TRBD2|NA
CASSDRLALLKEQFF
TGTGCCAGCAGTGACCGACTAGCCCTCTTAAAGGAGCAGTTCTTC
>TRBJ2-7|TRBV5-6|NA|NA
CASSLAVGVPSYEQYF
TGTGCCAGCAGCTTGGCCGTAGGGGTACCCTCCTACGAGCAGTACTTC
>TRBJ2-1|TRBV11-2|TRBD1|NA
CASSLGQGSYNEQFF
TGTGCCAGCAGCCTAGGACAGGGATCCTACAATGAGCAGTTCTTC
>TRBJ2-5|TRBV15|TRBD1|NA
CATSPDRGRETQYF
TGTGCCACCAGCCCCGACAGGGGGCGGGAGACCCAGTACTTC
>TRBJ1-6|TRBV28|NA|NA
CASTLWDTNSPLHF
TGTGCCAGCACCTTGTGGGACACTAATTCACCCCTCCACTTT
>TRBJ1-3|TRBV19|NA|NA
CASSMLDLGDTIYF
TGTGCCAGTAGTATGCTGGACCTAGGGGACACCATATATTTT
>TRBJ2-1|TRBV15|TRBD2|NA
CATSRDRGLALLNEQFF
TGTGCCACCAGCAGAGACCGAGGACTAGCCTTGCTCAATGAGCAGTTCTTC
>TRBJ2-1|TRBV14|TRBD2|few
CASSRSGGAEQFF
TGTGCCAGCAGCAGAAGCGGGGGGGCTGAGCAGTTCTTC
>TRBJ2-1|TRBV29-1|NA|NA
CSVELTAYNEQFF
TGCAGCGTTGAGCTTACGGCCTACAATGAGCAGTTCTTC
>TRBJ2-4|TRBV5-1|NA|few
CASSLDSSKNIQYF
TGCGCCAGCAGCTTGGACAGTAGCAAAAACATTCAGTACTTC
>TRBJ2-7|TRBV25-1|TRBD1|NA
CASSNPGQENEQYF
TGTGCCAGCAGTAACCCGGGACAGGAGAACGAGCAGTACTTC
>TRBJ2-2|TRBV29-1|NA|NA
CSAAAGQLLAGELFF
TGCAGCGCCGCCGCGGGACAGTTACTGGCCGGGGAGCTGTTTTTT
>TRBJ2-7|TRBV15|TRBD1|NA
CATSRNRGNSYEQYF
TGTGCCACCAGCAGGAACAGGGGGAACTCCTACGAGCAGTACTTC
>TRBJ2-3|TRBV19|TRBD1|NA
CASKDRGMSTDTQYF
TGTGCCAGTAAGGACAGGGGAATGAGCACAGATACGCAGTATTTT
>TRBJ2-5|TRBV6-6|TRBD1|few
CASSYGTGEIETQYF
TGTGCCAGCAGTTACGGGACAGGGGAGATAGAGACCCAGTACTTC
>TRBJ2-7|TRBV11-2|NA|NA
CASSLSMTIDSYEQYF
TGTGCCAGCAGCTTAAGTATGACTATTGACTCCTACGAGCAGTACTTC
>TRBJ1-5|TRBV25-1|NA|NA
CASSVDGDSNQPQHF
TGTGCCAGCAGTGTCGACGGGGATAGCAATCAGCCCCAGCATTTT
>TRBJ1-5|TRBV19|NA|NA
CASSIGQGMRVNQPQHF
TGTGCCAGTAGTATTGGGCAGGGGATGAGGGTGAATCAGCCCCAGCATTTT
>TRBJ2-7|TRBV28|TRBD1|NA
CASKRAGTATYEQYF
TGTGCCAGCAAGAGAGCCGGGACAGCCACCTACGAGCAGTACTTC
>TRBJ2-4|TRBV6-5|TRBD2|NA
CASSSRGGQGKNIQYF
TGTGCCAGCAGTTCGCGGGGGGGCCAGGGCAAAAACATTCAGTACTTC
>TRBJ2-2|TRBV10-3|NA|NA
CAISASSDTGELFF
TGTGCCATCAGTGCCAGTAGCGACACCGGGGAGCTGTTTTTT
>TRBJ2-1|TRBV30|NA|NA
CAWKGGAYNEQFF
TGTGCCTGGAAAGGCGGGGCCTACAATGAGCAGTTCTTC
>TRBJ2-1|TRBV6-6|NA|NA
CASRPTGGLDNEQFF
TGTGCCAGCAGGCCGACAGGAGGCCTAGACAATGAGCAGTTCTTC
>TRBJ1-6|TRBV28|NA|NA
CASSLVQGNSPLHF
TGTGCCAGCAGTTTGGTGCAGGGGAATTCACCCCTCCACTTT
>TRBJ2-1|TRBV2|TRBD1|NA
CAILWGTVYNEQFF
TGTGCCATCCTTTGGGGGACAGTCTACAATGAGCAGTTCTTC
>TRBJ2-7|TRBV6-1|TRBD1|NA
CASSERDRIQNEQYF
TGTGCCAGCAGTGAAAGGGACAGGATCCAGAACGAGCAGTACTTC
>TRBJ1-1|TRBV25-1|TRBD1|NA
CASRRTGEDTEAFF
TGTGCCAGCAGGAGGACAGGGGAGGACACTGAAGCTTTCTTT
>TRBJ2-2|TRBV27|TRBD2|NA
CASSFGTSGASGELFF
TGTGCCAGCAGTTTCGGGACTAGCGGGGCGTCCGGGGAGCTGTTTTTT
>TRBJ2-2|TRBV4-1|NA|NA
CASSSQPSGQNTGELFF
TGCGCCAGCAGCTCCCAACCCTCGGGACAAAACACCGGGGAGCTGTTTTTT